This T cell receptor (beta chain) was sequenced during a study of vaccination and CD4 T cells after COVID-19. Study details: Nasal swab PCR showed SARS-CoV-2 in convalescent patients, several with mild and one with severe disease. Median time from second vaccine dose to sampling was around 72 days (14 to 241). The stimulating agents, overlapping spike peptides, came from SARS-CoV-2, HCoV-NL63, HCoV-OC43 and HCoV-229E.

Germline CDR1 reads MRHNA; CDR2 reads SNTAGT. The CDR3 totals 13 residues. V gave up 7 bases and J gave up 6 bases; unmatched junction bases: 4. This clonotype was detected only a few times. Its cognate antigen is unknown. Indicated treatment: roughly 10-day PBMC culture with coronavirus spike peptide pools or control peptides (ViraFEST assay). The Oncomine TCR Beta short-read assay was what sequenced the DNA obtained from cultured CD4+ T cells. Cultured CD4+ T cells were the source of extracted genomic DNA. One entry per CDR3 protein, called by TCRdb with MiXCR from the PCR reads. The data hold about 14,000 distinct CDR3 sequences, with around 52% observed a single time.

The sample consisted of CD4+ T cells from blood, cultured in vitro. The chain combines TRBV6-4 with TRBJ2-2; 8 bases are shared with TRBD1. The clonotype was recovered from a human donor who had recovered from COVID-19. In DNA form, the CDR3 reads TGTGCCAGCAAGGACAGGGTCTCCGGGGAGCTGTTTTTT. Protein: CASKDRVSGELFF.